One and the same sample provided the 16 T cell receptor beta chains below, sequenced in a study of blood T cells in healthy people across ages. A second PCR of 7 to 11 cycles used a sample-barcoded 5' primer and a J-beta primer mix. TCRdb re-called the 5' RACE reads with MiXCR, one entry per CDR3 protein. The sample holds hundreds of thousands of distinct CDR3 sequences, about 42% seen once. The sequencing sample was made of blood. The receptors stem from a man in his sixties in good health.

The rearrangement uses TRBV6-2 or TRBV6-3 and TRBJ2-7; D call uncertain. Germline values: CDR1 MNHEY, CDR2 SVGEGT. V lost 2 bases to trimming and J lost 0 bases, with 11 bases between them. The CDR3 runs to 15 residues. CDR3 amino acids: CASSYPAGVSYEQYF. CDR3 coding DNA: TGTGCCAGCAGTTACCCTGCCGGAGTCTCCTACGAGCAGTACTTC.

The chain links TRBV7-2 to TRBJ2-1; D may be TRBD2 (6 bases). The CDR3 length is 17 residues. V was pared by 2 bases and J by 1 base, with 15 bases between. From germline, CDR1 is SGHTA and CDR2 FQGNSA. CDR3 nucleotide sequence: TGTGCCAGCAGCTTACTCCCGCTGCGGGGTTCCTACAATGAGCAGTTCTTC. Protein: CASSLLPLRGSYNEQFF.

This chain connects TRBV11-3 to TRBJ2-5; possibly TRBD1 or TRBD2 for D (5 bases each). This CDR3 has 13 residues. CDR1 is SGHNT, CDR2 YENEEA, per germline. Trimming shortened V by 4 bases and J by 2 bases, and 8 bases separated the two germline ends. CDR3 nucleotides: TGTGCCAGCAGCTGGGGGAGTCAAGAGACCCAGTACTTC. As protein: CASSWGSQETQYF.

This clonotype occurred a few times. The DNA for the CDR3 is TGTGCCAGCAGCCCAGCTAGCGGGGGGCCCAAAGAGACCCAGTACTTC. Translated, it gives CASSPASGGPKETQYF. The chain has TRBV5-5 and TRBJ2-5, with 11 bases fitting TRBD2. The V segment lost 4 bases and the J segment 3 bases; nucleotides outside the gene matches: 8. The CDR3 spans 16 residues. The V gene's germline CDR1 is SGHKS and CDR2 YYEKEE (reference sequence). The whole variable domain, remainder taken from reference TRBV5-5 and TRBJ2-5, is DAGVTQSPTHLIKTRGQQVTLRCSPISGHKSVSWYQQVLGQGPQFIFQYYEKEERGRGNFPDRFSARQFPNYSSELNVNALLLGDSALYLCASSPASGGPKETQYFGPGTRLLVL.

This clonotype was seen only a few times. The chain combines TRBV7-2 with TRBJ2-4; D uncertain. Trimming took 5 bases from V and 0 from J, leaving 11 bases between them. The CDR3 has 15 amino acids. Per germline, CDR1 SGHTA and CDR2 FQGNSA. Here the CDR3 reads CASSPTSIAKNIQYF. DNA of the CDR3: TGTGCCAGCAGCCCAACATCTATAGCCAAAAACATTCAGTACTTC.

The V and J genes are TRBV7-8 and TRBJ2-5, with D perhaps matching TRBD1 (6 bases). The CDR3 is made up of 15 amino acids. The V gene's germline CDR1 is SGHVS and CDR2 FQNEAQ. Trimming removed 2 bases at V and 5 bases at J, with 15 bases between. CDR3 DNA: TGTGCCAGCAGCTTACCTGGGGGCAGGGAGGAGACCCAGTACTTC. Amino acids: CASSLPGGREETQYF. The complete variable domain, with remaining parts taken from reference TRBV7-8 and TRBJ2-5, reads GAGVSQSPRYKVAKRGQDVALRCDPISGHVSLFWYQQALGQGPEFLTYFQNEAQLDKSGLPSDRFFAERPEGSVSTLKIQRTQQEDSAVYLCASSLPGGREETQYFGPGTRLLVL.

This chain links TRBV7-2 with TRBJ2-5; possibly TRBD2 for D (5 bases). The ends were cut back, 5 bases at V and 2 bases at J, with 15 bases in the middle. CDR3 length: 15 amino acids. Germline V CDR1 and CDR2: SGHTA, FQGNSA. DNA for the CDR3: TGTGCCAGCAGCCCATACGGACTCCAACAAGAGACCCAGTACTTC. Protein product: CASSPYGLQQETQYF. The full variable domain, its missing parts supplied by reference TRBV7-2 and TRBJ2-5, is GAGVSQSPSNKVTEKGKDVELRCDPISGHTALYWYRQSLGQGLEFLIYFQGNSAPDKSGLPSDRFSAERTGGSVSTLTIQRTQQEDSAVYLCASSPYGLQQETQYFGPGTRLLVL.

The rearrangement links TRBV6-1 to TRBJ2-5; 9 positions match TRBD1. The CDR3 has 15 residues. Trimming at V came to 0 bases and at J to 4 bases, leaving 3 bases not matched to a gene. Per germline, CDR1 MNHNS and CDR2 SASEGT. CDR3 protein: CASSEATGGRETQYF. The CDR3 DNA is TGTGCCAGCAGTGAAGCCACAGGGGGCCGAGAGACCCAGTACTTC.

The sample holds a few counts of this clonotype. The gene calls are TRBV29-1 and TRBJ2-3, with 8 bases that match TRBD2. The CDR3 covers 14 residues. Trimming removed 1 base from V and 4 bases from J; junction bases left unmatched: 4. The germline V gene encodes CDR1 SQVTM and CDR2 ANQGSEA. CDR3 protein: CSVEGVAGSDTQYF. The CDR3 DNA reads TGCAGCGTTGAAGGAGTAGCGGGGTCAGATACGCAGTATTTT.

This clonotype was detected ten times or more. The DNA of the CDR3 is TGTGCCAGCAGTCCACCGGACAGACAAGAGACCCAGTACTTC. Translation gives CASSPPDRQETQYF. The rearrangement joins TRBV28 to TRBJ2-5; tentative D call: TRBD1 (6 bases). CDR3 length: 14 residues. Germline assignment: CDR1 MDHEN and CDR2 SYDVKM. The V end lost 5 bases, the J end lost 2 bases, and 12 bases lay between the germline ends.

This clonotype showed up many times. The gene calls are TRBV3-1 and TRBJ1-2; D remains unclear. V was shortened by 3 bases and J by 2 bases, with 22 bases between the two germline ends. This CDR3 has 18 residues. The germline V gene encodes CDR1 LGHDT and CDR2 YNNKEL (reference sequence). The CDR3 spells CASSHKKRVHETNYGYTF. The CDR3 region has the DNA TGTGCCAGCAGCCACAAGAAGCGGGTGCACGAGACGAACTATGGCTACACCTTC.

This clonotype was found once. The chain is built from TRBV9 and TRBJ2-3; maybe TRBD1 (7 bases). Trimming removed 2 bases at V and 2 bases at J, with 15 bases between. This CDR3 region has 16 residues. CDR1 is SGDLS and CDR2 is YYNGEE in the germline V gene. CDR3 amino acids: CASSVQGGLHTDTQYF. The CDR3 bases are TGTGCCAGCAGCGTTCAGGGGGGCCTCCACACAGATACGCAGTATTTT.

The chain carries TRBV7-9 and TRBJ2-1; TRBD1 agrees at 9 bases. In germline, CDR1 is SEHNR, CDR2 FQNEAQ (reference sequence). This CDR3 has 19 amino acids. V gave up 1 base and J gave up 0 bases; unmatched junction bases: 10. The CDR3, as DNA: TGTGCCAGCAGCTTAGGTGTGGGACAGGGTAAAAGCTCCTACAATGAGCAGTTCTTC. It translates to CASSLGVGQGKSSYNEQFF.

V is TRBV18 and J is TRBJ2-7; no definite D call. The CDR3 is made up of 13 amino acids. Germline CDR1 reads KGHSH; CDR2 reads LQKENI. V was pared by 0 bases and J by 7 bases, with 10 bases between. CDR3 loop: CASSPPNNGEQYF. The CDR3 DNA sequence: TGTGCCAGCTCACCACCGAATAATGGGGAGCAGTACTTC.

With respect to this clonotype: One end of the junction is discordant with germline, which a read error may explain. The rearrangement joins TRBV6-5 to TRBJ2-1, with 10 positions matching TRBD1. CDR1 and CDR2 from the germline V gene are MNHEY and SVGAGI. The CDR3 extends over 16 amino acids. The CDR3 reads CASSPQDRGRNNGQFF. The CDR3 nucleotides are TGTGCCAGCAGTCCACAAGACAGGGGGCGGAACAATGGGCAGTTCTTC.

This clonotype was seen many times. The CDR3 sequence: CSVVTANEKLFF. The CDR3 nucleotides are TGCAGCGTTGTAACAGCTAATGAAAAACTGTTTTTT. This chain connects TRBV29-1 to TRBJ1-4; no clear D gene. This CDR3 is built from 12 residues. The V and J ends lost 4 bases and 3 bases respectively, with 6 bases between them. Germline V gene data show CDR1 as SQVTM and CDR2 as ANQGSEA.